Each of the 19 T cell receptor beta chains below was sequenced from the same sample in a study of T cells in Graves' hyperthyroidism and ophthalmopathy. There were TCR beta CDR3 regions amplified from RNA transcripts. HTBI primers drove first-round RT-PCR of the TCR CDR3. In TCRdb, the multiplex PCR reads were re-called with MiXCR into one record per CDR3 protein. The sample gives approximately 520,000 distinct CDR3 sequences, approximately 25% of which show up once; about 11% is in the top ten. The sample taken for sequencing was blood. The receptors stem from a woman in her 30s with Graves' ophthalmopathy.

This chain joins TRBV6-2 or TRBV6-3 and TRBJ1-5; D is possibly TRBD1 (6 bases). The length of the CDR3 is 15 residues. Looked up from germline, CDR1 is MNHEY and CDR2 is SVGEGT. V lost 8 bases to trimming and J lost 3 bases, with 17 bases between them. CDR3 amino acids: CASVGQTGSNQPQHF. DNA for the CDR3: TGTGCCAGCGTTGGTCAAACAGGGTCCAATCAGCCCCAGCATTTT.

This clonotype was seen a few times. This chain links TRBV11-3 with TRBJ2-1, with D hard to call. Germline V gene data show CDR1 as SGHNT and CDR2 as YENEEA. The CDR3 covers 13 residues. Trimming removed 5 bases at V and 2 bases at J, with 7 bases between. The CDR3 loop reads CASSLDTYNEQFF. The CDR3, as DNA: TGTGCCAGCAGCCTCGATACCTACAATGAGCAGTTCTTC.

This clonotype was seen ten or more times. This chain uses TRBV20-1 with TRBJ1-1; weak D call: TRBD1 (6 bases). Trimming took 3 bases from V and 3 from J, leaving 20 bases between them. Germline V gene lookup returns CDR1 DFQATT and CDR2 SNEGSKA (reference sequence). The CDR3 is made up of 16 amino acids. DNA for the CDR3: TGCAGTGCTAGGCCCGGGGGGCAGGATAGTTACACTGAAGCTTTCTTT. Protein sequence: CSARPGGQDSYTEAFF.

There are many counts of this clonotype. The J gene is TRBJ1-2, the V gene TRBV18, with D tentatively TRBD1 (5 bases). With 3 bases removed from V and 7 bases from J, the gap between germline ends came to 15 bases. This CDR3 is 14 amino acids long. Per germline, CDR1 KGHSH and CDR2 LQKENI. CDR3 DNA sequence: TGTGCCAGCTCACCTCGGTTCGGGGGACGTGGCTACACCTTC. Amino acid sequence: CASSPRFGGRGYTF.

This clonotype was found a few times. The chain has TRBV6-1 and TRBJ2-2; D assignment may be TRBD1 or TRBD2 (5 bases each). The germline gives CDR1 MNHNS, CDR2 SASEGT. This CDR3 comprises 15 residues. Trimming left V 7 bases short and J 0 bases short, with 12 bases between. CDR3 in DNA: TGTGCCAGCACCCTTGGGACGGCGAACACCGGGGAGCTGTTTTTT. As protein: CASTLGTANTGELFF.

The table lists this clonotype with many counts. The genes are TRBV20-1 and TRBJ1-1; 7 bases are shared with TRBD1. Germline lookup yields CDR1 DFQATT and CDR2 SNEGSKA (reference sequence). The CDR3 loop spans 11 amino acids. With V trimmed by 6 bases and J by 5 bases, 3 bases remained unmatched. CDR3 DNA: TGCAGTGCGGCAGGGGGGACTGAAGCTTTCTTT. Its protein is CSAAGGTEAFF.

This clonotype was detected ten times or more. V is TRBV12-3 or TRBV12-4 and J is TRBJ2-7; D remains ambiguous. Trimming left V 6 bases short and J 3 bases short, with 12 bases between. The CDR3 sequence is 13 residues long. The CDR3 loop is CASSYPGGYEQYF. CDR3 nucleotide sequence: TGTGCCAGCAGCTACCCTGGTGGCTACGAGCAGTACTTC.

This clonotype was picked up many times. This chain connects TRBV4-3 to TRBJ1-1; 7 bases are a match to TRBD1. There are 14 residues in the CDR3. Germline values: CDR1 LGHNA, CDR2 YSLEER. Unmatched junction bases numbered 2, after V lost 3 bases and J lost 1 base. The CDR3 region is CASSQGQSNTEAFF. CDR3 sequence (DNA): TGCGCCAGCAGCCAGGGACAGTCGAACACTGAAGCTTTCTTT.

This clonotype was detected ten times or more. The J gene is TRBJ1-5, the V gene TRBV6-2 or TRBV6-3, with 8 positions matching TRBD1. Germline-derived CDR1 and CDR2 are MNHEY and SVGEGT. There are 15 residues in the CDR3. V shed 6 bases, J shed 5 bases, and the junction held 9 bases outside the gene matches. The CDR3 region has the DNA TGTGCCAGCAGACAAACCGGGACAGGATATCAGCCCCAGCATTTT. Translating it yields CASRQTGTGYQPQHF.

The chain combines TRBV29-1 with TRBJ1-2, with 9 bases matching TRBD1. This CDR3 is built from 12 residues. Unmatched junction bases numbered 8, after V lost 7 bases and J lost 8 bases. The germline gives CDR1 SQVTM, CDR2 ANQGSEA. The CDR3 protein is CSAWGQGSGYTF. The CDR3 DNA follows: TGCAGCGCCTGGGGACAGGGAAGCGGCTACACCTTC. The full variable domain, rest sourced from reference TRBV29-1 and TRBJ1-2, is SAVISQKPSRDICQRGTSLTIQCQVDSQVTMMFWYRQQPGQSLTLIATANQGSEATYESGFVIDKFPISRPNLTFSTLTVSNMSPEDSSIYLCSAWGQGSGYTFGSGTRLTVV.

In its sample, this clonotype was seen many times. This chain uses TRBV20-1 with TRBJ2-5; 9 bases line up with TRBD1. V was clipped by 2 bases and J by 2 bases; unmatched bases: 6. The CDR3 has 15 amino acids. Germline V CDR1 and CDR2: DFQATT, SNEGSKA (reference sequence). This CDR3 is CSARLQGATQETQYF. In nucleotides, the CDR3 is TGCAGTGCTAGATTACAGGGGGCAACTCAAGAGACCCAGTACTTC.

The CDR3 protein is CAWRKTGRSYEQYF. DNA for the CDR3: TGTGCCTGGAGAAAGACAGGGAGATCCTACGAGCAGTACTTC. The V call is TRBV30, the J call TRBJ2-7, with 7 bases that match TRBD1. This CDR3 has 14 amino acids. Germline loops: CDR1 GTSNPN, CDR2 SVGIG (reference sequence). V was clipped by 3 bases and J by 1 base; unmatched bases: 6.

This clonotype was detected a few times. The chain couples TRBV27 to TRBJ1-2, with TRBD1 identical over 9 bases. In germline, CDR1 is MNHEY, CDR2 SMNVEV (reference sequence). The length of the CDR3 is 16 residues. Trimming took 2 bases from V and 0 from J; bases not matched to a gene: 4. CDR3: CASSLTGTGSNYGYTF. CDR3 DNA sequence: TGTGCCAGCAGTTTAACCGGGACAGGGTCTAACTATGGCTACACCTTC.

This clonotype was observed a handful of times. This chain links TRBV18 with TRBJ1-4, with TRBD1 as a possible D gene (6 bases). V was trimmed by 6 bases and J by 4 bases, leaving 12 bases between them. Germline V gives CDR1 KGHSH, CDR2 LQKENI. The CDR3 loop spans 14 amino acids. CDR3 residues: CASSTGQVNEKLFF. The DNA for the CDR3 is TGTGCCAGCTCGACAGGCCAGGTTAATGAAAAACTGTTTTTT. Full variable domain (rest looked up from reference TRBV18 and TRBJ1-4): NAGVMQNPRHLVRRRGQEARLRCSPMKGHSHVYWYRQLPEEGLKFMVYLQKENIIDESGMPKERFSAEFPKEGPSILRIQQVVRGDSAAYFCASSTGQVNEKLFFGSGTQLSVL.

This chain connects TRBV20-1 to TRBJ1-2; D not certain. The CDR3 is 12 amino acids. The germline CDR1 and CDR2 sequences are DFQATT and SNEGSKA (reference sequence). V dropped 3 bases and J dropped 3 bases, with 8 bases sitting between them. CDR3: CSARSRDYGYTF. CDR3 coding DNA: TGCAGTGCTAGGTCACGGGACTATGGCTACACCTTC.

This chain connects TRBV12-3 or TRBV12-4 to TRBJ2-5; TRBD2 matches 12 bases. After removal of 5 bases from V and 4 bases from J, the junction contained 2 bases not matched to a gene. The CDR3 length is 14 residues. The CDR3 region is CASSMGLAGETQYF. The CDR3 DNA follows: TGTGCCAGCAGTATGGGACTAGCGGGAGAGACCCAGTACTTC.

Concerning this clonotype itself: A single base separates this from a much larger clone, so it may be a read error. The chain couples TRBV12-3 or TRBV12-4 to TRBJ2-2; TRBD1 might be the D (6 bases). V dropped 4 bases and J dropped 1 base, with 7 bases sitting between them. The length of the CDR3 is 14 residues. In DNA, the CDR3 is TGTGCCAGCAGTTCAGGGGTGAACACCGGGGAGCTGTTTTTT. Amino acids: CASSSGVNTGELFF.

The J gene is TRBJ2-5, the V gene TRBV6-5, with 12 bases matching TRBD2. The germline V gene encodes CDR1 MNHEY and CDR2 SVGAGI. Germline trimming cut 4 bases from V and 5 bases from J; bases unmatched to any gene: 8. CDR3 length: 16 amino acids. In DNA form, the CDR3 reads TGTGCCAGCAGTTCAACGACTAGCGGGAGTGGGGAGACCCAGTACTTC. Residues: CASSSTTSGSGETQYF.

This clonotype came up many times. The chain joins TRBV28 to TRBJ1-1, with no clear D. This CDR3 is 11 amino acids long. Trimming shortened V by 3 bases and J by 9 bases, and 8 bases separated the two germline ends. Germline loops: CDR1 MDHEN, CDR2 SYDVKM. The CDR3 spells CASSFSVQAFF. The CDR3 DNA sequence: TGTGCCAGCAGTTTTTCGGTTCAAGCTTTCTTT.